A single sample gave rise to the 10 T cell receptor beta chains below, sequenced in a study of naive and memory T cell subsets. The beta constant-region primer was an equimolar mix of two oligonucleotides covering TRBC1 and TRBC2. The ligated cDNA underwent four PCR rounds using SP2 and nested alpha and beta constant-region primers. TCRdb analysed the UMI-ligation and nested PCR reads with MiXCR anew, one entry per CDR3 protein. Of 95,000 to 150,000 distinct CDR3 sequences in the sample, roughly 36% were seen once. The sample was central memory CD4+ T cells from blood. These receptors all come from a human donor in good health.

The genes are TRBV3-1 and TRBJ1-6; the D gene is possibly TRBD1 (5 bases). Germline CDR1 reads LGHDT; CDR2 reads YNNKEL (reference sequence). Trimming removed 5 bases from V and 14 bases from J, with 10 bases in between. The CDR3 spans 11 residues. The CDR3 DNA follows: TGTGCCAGCAGCACCGTGGGGGCCCTCCACTTT. This encodes CASSTVGALHF.

This clonotype was counted a few times. The chain links TRBV20-1 to TRBJ2-7; 13 bases map to TRBD2. The CDR3 totals 14 residues. The ends lost 6 bases at V and 7 bases at J; junction bases unmatched: 9. Germline CDR1 DFQATT, CDR2 SNEGSKA (reference sequence). The DNA of the CDR3 is TGCAGTGCCTTAAAACTAGCGGGAGGGGAAGAGCAGTACTTC. Translation: CSALKLAGGEEQYF.

The chain couples TRBV11-2 to TRBJ2-1, with D uncertain. V gave up 2 bases and J gave up 5 bases, with 7 bases separating them. CDR3 length equals 13 residues. Per the germline V gene, CDR1 is SGHAT and CDR2 is FQNNGV. CDR3 in amino acids: CASSLNKNNEQFF. CDR3 coding DNA: TGTGCCAGCAGCTTAAACAAAAACAATGAGCAGTTCTTC.

The rearrangement links TRBV28 to TRBJ1-2, with D possibly TRBD1 on 5 matching bases. V lost 0 bases to trimming and J lost 3 bases, with 8 bases between them. The CDR3 contains 14 residues. Germline CDR1 and CDR2: MDHEN and SYDVKM. CDR3 amino acids: CASSLWGGDYGYTF. The CDR3 nucleotides read TGTGCCAGCAGTTTATGGGGGGGGGACTATGGCTACACCTTC.

This clonotype has ten or more counts. The chain recombines TRBV28 with TRBJ2-3; D is undetermined. The V and J ends lost 5 bases and 2 bases respectively, with 14 bases between them. This CDR3 contains 15 residues. Germline V lookup: CDR1 MDHEN, CDR2 SYDVKM. The CDR3 here is CASSPHRIATDTQYF. The CDR3 DNA follows: TGTGCCAGCAGTCCTCATCGGATAGCCACAGATACGCAGTATTTT.

This sequence joins TRBV7-2 and TRBJ2-1, with 10 bases lining up with TRBD2. Germline V gives CDR1 SGHTA, CDR2 FQGNSA. The CDR3 covers 16 residues. The trim removed 2 bases at V and 7 bases at J, leaving 8 bases unmatched. CDR3 coding DNA: TGTGCCAGCAGCTTACAGATTAGCGGGAGGAAGAATGAGCAGTTCTTC. Protein sequence: CASSLQISGRKNEQFF.

This clonotype was seen only a few times. V is TRBV28 and J is TRBJ1-6; tentatively, D is TRBD1 (6 bases). V was pared by 4 bases and J by 8 bases, with 12 bases between. This CDR3 is 14 amino acids long. Per germline, CDR1 MDHEN and CDR2 SYDVKM. The CDR3 loop is CASSYRASYSPLHF. The CDR3 coding sequence is TGTGCCAGCAGTTACAGGGCGAGCTATTCACCCCTCCACTTT.

The rearrangement uses TRBV9 and TRBJ1-1; no clear D gene. Germline CDR1 reads SGDLS; CDR2 reads YYNGEE. Trimming removed 0 bases at V and 4 bases at J, with 10 bases between. CDR3 length: 14 residues. The CDR3: CASSVELGGTEAFF. CDR3 nucleotide sequence: TGTGCCAGCAGCGTAGAGTTGGGCGGCACTGAAGCTTTCTTT. Combining the CDR3 with reference TRBV9 and TRBJ1-1 gives the whole variable domain DSGVTQTPKHLITATGQRVTLRCSPRSGDLSVYWYQQSLDQGLQFLIQYYNGEERAKGNILERFSAQQFPDLHSELNLSSLELGDSALYFCASSVELGGTEAFFGQGTRLTVV.

This clonotype appeared many times. The rearrangement uses TRBV20-1 and TRBJ2-1, with 7 bases aligning to TRBD1. The CDR3 is made up of 17 amino acids. Germline values: CDR1 DFQATT, CDR2 SNEGSKA (reference sequence). J gave up 3 bases and V 0 bases, and 11 bases lay outside the gene matches. The CDR3 here is CSARDNKGQEVYNEQFF. For the CDR3, the DNA is TGCAGTGCTAGAGATAATAAAGGACAGGAAGTCTACAATGAGCAGTTCTTC.

This chain uses TRBV29-1 with TRBJ2-7, with D possibly matching TRBD1 (6 bases). CDR3 size: 13 residues. Germline loops: CDR1 SQVTM, CDR2 ANQGSEA. Between the trimmed V and J ends, which lost 2 bases and 5 bases, there was a span of 13 bases. The CDR3 DNA reads as TGCAGCGTTGAACCTACAGGGAAACACGAGCAGTACTTC. Protein: CSVEPTGKHEQYF.